The 17 T cell receptor beta chains reported below all come from one sample, sequenced in a study of blood T cell repertoires in COVID-19. Using immunoSEQ multiplex PCR, the repertoire was profiled, and TCRdb retains in-frame clones only, with some absent. This sample has more than 25,000 clones, with 75% to 85% found just once. Specimen: peripheral blood. The receptors were gathered from a human donor in a cohort sampled during active COVID-19.

This chain connects TRBV4-1 to TRBJ1-4, with TRBD1 as a possible D gene (5 bases). Trimming pared 0 bases from V and 10 bases from J, leaving 15 bases between. The length of the CDR3 is 15 residues. Germline values: CDR1 MGHRA, CDR2 YSYEKL. CDR3 region: CASSQDFEGLRKLFF. CDR3 sequence (DNA): TGCGCCAGCAGCCAAGATTTTGAGGGACTCAGAAAACTGTTTTTT.

The CDR3 bases are TGTGCCAGCAGTGCCATGGGCAGCGGGGAGCTGTTTTTT. It specifies CASSAMGSGELFF. This chain connects TRBV6-4 to TRBJ2-2, with no clear D. CDR1 and CDR2 from the germline V gene are MRHNA and SNTAGT. This CDR3 is built from 13 residues. V was pared by 4 bases and J by 7 bases, with 10 bases between.

The chain recombines TRBV10-2 with TRBJ2-5; D perhaps matches TRBD2 (6 bases). V was shortened by 7 bases and J by 5 bases, with 11 bases between the two germline ends. The CDR3 has 12 residues. CDR1 and CDR2 from the germline V gene are WSHSY and SAAADI. The CDR3 DNA is TGCGCCAGCAACGGGGGTGGGGAGACCCAGTACTTC. Translation gives CASNGGGETQYF.

The rearrangement joins TRBV5-4 to TRBJ2-6, with a weak D call TRBD2 (7 bases). The CDR3 spans 16 residues. V lost 3 bases and J lost 3, with 13 bases in between. Per the germline V gene, CDR1 is SGHNT and CDR2 is YYREEE (reference sequence). CDR3 loop: CASSSAGDYGANVLTF. CDR3 coding DNA: TGTGCCAGCAGCTCGGCAGGGGACTATGGGGCCAACGTCCTGACTTTC. Full variable domain (missing parts from reference TRBV5-4 and TRBJ2-6): ETGVTQSPTHLIKTRGQQVTLRCSSQSGHNTVSWYQQALGQGPQFIFQYYREEENGRGNFPPRFSGLQFPNYSSELNVNALELDDSALYLCASSSAGDYGANVLTFGAGSRLTVL.

This CDR3 is CASSPGVGEGQPQHF. The DNA of the CDR3 is TGTGCCAGCAGCCCCGGGGTAGGAGAAGGTCAGCCCCAGCATTTT. The chain employs TRBV11-2 and TRBJ1-5; D gene uncertain. The CDR3 is made up of 15 amino acids. V was pared by 5 bases and J by 6 bases, with 17 bases between. Germline lookup yields CDR1 SGHAT and CDR2 FQNNGV.

This chain connects TRBV12-3 or TRBV12-4 to TRBJ2-1; D is unclear. The V and J ends lost 2 bases and 8 bases respectively, with 7 bases between them. This CDR3 region has 12 residues. The CDR3 sequence: CASSLNIHEQFF. In DNA, the CDR3 is TGTGCCAGCAGTTTAAACATCCATGAGCAGTTCTTC.

In this sample, this clone turned up once. The chain recombines TRBV7-2 with TRBJ1-1; perhaps TRBD1 as D (5 bases). The CDR3 is 14 amino acids. V lost 4 bases, J lost 1 base, and 10 bases lay in between. Germline V lookup: CDR1 SGHTA, CDR2 FQGNSA. CDR3 residues: CASSSKGKNTEAFF. DNA for the CDR3: TGTGCCAGCAGCTCCAAGGGGAAGAACACTGAAGCTTTCTTT. The full variable domain, completed using reference TRBV7-2 and TRBJ1-1, is GAGVSQSPSNKVTEKGKDVELRCDPISGHTALYWYRQSLGQGLEFLIYFQGNSAPDKSGLPSDRFSAERTGGSVSTLTIQRTQQEDSAVYLCASSSKGKNTEAFFGQGTRLTVV.

The count of this clone is one. The J gene is TRBJ2-3, the V gene TRBV7-2; 8 nucleotides align to TRBD1. In germline, CDR1 is SGHTA, CDR2 FQGNSA. This CDR3 has 15 amino acids. J lost 0 bases, V lost 1 base, and 0 bases had no gene match. As DNA, the CDR3 is TGTGCCAGCAGCTTAGGGGACAGGAGCACAGATACGCAGTATTTT. It is translated as CASSLGDRSTDTQYF.

This clone was observed a few times. The rearrangement links TRBV6-5 to TRBJ1-2, with D maybe TRBD1 (6 bases). V lost 0 bases, J lost 6 bases, and 11 bases lay in between. Germline V gene lookup returns CDR1 MNHEY and CDR2 SVGAGI. CDR3 length: 14 residues. In DNA, the CDR3 is TGTGCCAGCAGTTACTCTGGGGGCCGGAATGGCTACACCTTC. Encoded protein: CASSYSGGRNGYTF.

The chain couples TRBV7-2 to TRBJ2-2, with D maybe TRBD2 (7 bases). V gave up 8 bases and J gave up 2 bases, with 21 bases separating them. The CDR3 totals 17 residues. The germline gives CDR1 SGHTA, CDR2 FQGNSA. CDR3 residues: CASRLAGAGRNTGELFF. CDR3 coding DNA: TGTGCCAGCCGTCTGGCGGGGGCGGGGAGAAACACCGGGGAGCTGTTTTTT.

The gene calls are TRBV2 and TRBJ2-7; D may be TRBD2 (6 bases). The CDR3 runs to 14 residues. Trimming left V 2 bases short and J 4 bases short, with 12 bases between. The V gene's germline CDR1 is SNHLY and CDR2 FYNNEI. CDR3 sequence (DNA): TGTGCCAGCAGTGAAAGGCCCCGGGGGTACGAGCAGTACTTC. Residues: CASSERPRGYEQYF.

The rearrangement joins TRBV19 to TRBJ2-7, with 8 bases matching TRBD1. CDR1 is LNHDA and CDR2 is SQIVND in the germline V gene (reference sequence). Germline trimming cut 6 bases from V and 2 bases from J; bases unmatched to any gene: 9. The length of the CDR3 is 15 residues. The CDR3 DNA reads TGTGCCAGTAGATACGGGACAGGACGTCCCTACGAGCAGTACTTC. Translating it yields CASRYGTGRPYEQYF.

The V gene is TRBV10-3, the J gene TRBJ2-5; 7 nucleotides line up with TRBD2. The CDR3 has 15 amino acids. Germline loops: CDR1 ENHRY, CDR2 SYGVKD. With 3 bases clipped from V and 2 bases from J, the junction kept 6 bases outside the gene matches. DNA of the CDR3: TGTGCCATCAGTGACCTAGCGGCTTCGCAAGAGACCCAGTACTTC. This sequence encodes CAISDLAASQETQYF.

The chain couples TRBV11-2 to TRBJ1-2; 9 nucleotides match TRBD1. This CDR3 region has 15 residues. Germline values: CDR1 SGHAT, CDR2 FQNNGV. The V segment lost 4 bases and the J segment 5 bases; nucleotides outside the gene matches: 8. The CDR3 DNA reads TGTGCCAGCAGCTGGGGACAGGGAAAGGGGTATGGCTACACCTTC. It yields the protein CASSWGQGKGYGYTF. Together with reference TRBV11-2 and TRBJ1-2, the CDR3 gives the full variable domain: EAGVAQSPRYKIIEKRQSVAFWCNPISGHATLYWYQQILGQGPKLLIQFQNNGVVDDSQLPKDRFSAERLKGVDSTLKIQPAKLEDSAVYLCASSWGQGKGYGYTFGSGTRLTVV.

CDR3 nucleotide sequence: TGTGCCAGCAGCGCCCGACAGCTAGTCCAAGAGACCCAGTACTTC. Its protein is CASSARQLVQETQYF. The chain employs TRBV7-9 and TRBJ2-5, with D perhaps matching TRBD1 (5 bases). The V end was cut by 5 bases, the J end by 1 base, with 14 bases between. This CDR3 region has 15 residues. The germline V gene has CDR1 SEHNR and CDR2 FQNEAQ (reference sequence). The entire variable domain, with the rest obtained from reference TRBV7-9 and TRBJ2-5, is as follows: DTGVSQNPRHKITKRGQNVTFRCDPISEHNRLYWYRQTLGQGPEFLTYFQNEAQLEKSRLLSDRFSAERPKGSFSTLEIQRTEQGDSAMYLCASSARQLVQETQYFGPGTRLLVL.

The chain links TRBV18 to TRBJ2-7; 9 positions match TRBD1. With 3 bases clipped from V and 6 bases from J, the junction kept 6 bases outside the gene matches. The CDR3 runs 14 residues. CDR1 is KGHSH, CDR2 LQKENI, per germline. CDR3 amino acids: CASSPDRGSGEQYF. CDR3 coding DNA: TGTGCCAGCTCACCCGACAGGGGGTCAGGCGAGCAGTACTTC. Using reference TRBV18 and TRBJ2-7 for the parts outside the CDR3, the full variable domain is NAGVMQNPRHLVRRRGQEARLRCSPMKGHSHVYWYRQLPEEGLKFMVYLQKENIIDESGMPKERFSAEFPKEGPSILRIQQVVRGDSAAYFCASSPDRGSGEQYFGPGTRLTVT.

The gene calls are TRBV7-9 and TRBJ2-7, with a possible D match to TRBD1 (6 bases). This CDR3 comprises 13 residues. The V end was cut by 4 bases, the J end by 3 bases, with 10 bases between. Looked up from germline, CDR1 is SEHNR and CDR2 is FQNEAQ (reference sequence). The DNA of the CDR3 is TGTGCCAGCAGCTCAGAGGACAGCTACGAGCAGTACTTC. Its translation: CASSSEDSYEQYF. Based on the CDR3 plus reference TRBV7-9 and TRBJ2-7, the full variable domain is DTGVSQNPRHKITKRGQNVTFRCDPISEHNRLYWYRQTLGQGPEFLTYFQNEAQLEKSRLLSDRFSAERPKGSFSTLEIQRTEQGDSAMYLCASSSEDSYEQYFGPGTRLTVT.